Listed below are T cell receptor beta chains from one sample, sequenced in a study of early T cells in non-severe SARS-CoV-2 infection. One entry per CDR3 protein, called by TCRdb with MiXCR from the 5' RACE reads. The repertoire holds around 80,000 distinct CDR3 sequences, with approximately 14% as singletons. Sequenced sample: whole blood. These receptors were taken from an adult who was a healthcare worker with PCR-confirmed SARS-CoV-2 infection or an uninfected control (not recorded which). Both conserved end residues are part of each CDR3. A D gene is named only where the DNA matches it firmly.

>TRBJ1-2|TRBV20-1|TRBD1
CSARGDRGRIFYGYTF
>TRBJ1-3|TRBV30|.
CAWSWDPGSGNTIYF
>TRBJ2-1|TRBV6-4|.
CASSDDGNNEQFF
>TRBJ1-5|TRBV20-1|.
CSAREGSTYNQPQHF
>TRBJ1-1|TRBV27|.
CASSFLLGAEAFF
>TRBJ2-3|TRBV29-1|.
CSLFASTDTQYF
>TRBJ2-7|TRBV10-3|.
CAISASQGIYEQYF
>TRBJ2-3|TRBV27|.
CASRWGGADTQYF
>TRBJ2-7|TRBV2|TRBD2
CASKLAGGYEQYF
>TRBJ2-3|TRBV7-3|TRBD2
CASSMTSGRDTQYF
>TRBJ2-1|TRBV12-3/TRBV12-4|.
CASSLRGVVNEQFF
>TRBJ2-3|TRBV14|.
CASSPTTGLGADTQYF
>TRBJ2-5|TRBV9|TRBD2
CASSASGGWQETQYF
>TRBJ2-3|TRBV30|.
CARRQKGYTDTQYF
>TRBJ2-5|TRBV11-2|.
CASSLQETQYF
>TRBJ1-1|TRBV6-2/TRBV6-3|.
CASSYPNRVTSIPMNTEAFF